These 22 T cell receptor beta chains came from one sample sequenced in a study of graft-versus-host responses after intestinal transplantation. Sequenced by immunoSEQ multiplex PCR; TCRdb stores in-frame clones only, minus some. The sample lists around 100,000 clones, roughly 93% occurring once. No antigens are known for them. The sample in question was unstimulated CD8+ T cells sorted from spleen or lymph node cells, obtained before transplant. These TCRs come from a human donor who was the organ donor for an intestinal transplant.

J is TRBJ2-5 and V is TRBV7-8; D gene ambiguous. Germline values: CDR1 SGHVS, CDR2 FQNEAQ. Trimming left V 5 bases short and J 5 bases short, with 9 bases between. The CDR3 covers 12 residues. The CDR3 bases are TGTGCCAGCAGCCCTGAGTATGAGACCCAGTACTTC. It translates to CASSPEYETQYF.

The chain employs TRBV7-9 and TRBJ2-2; no reliable D call. Germline V CDR1 and CDR2: SEHNR, FQNEAQ (reference sequence). This CDR3 is 17 amino acids long. V was trimmed by 7 bases and J by 2 bases, leaving 20 bases between them. CDR3 sequence reads: CASTIALRLINTGELFF. CDR3 DNA: TGTGCCAGCACCATCGCCCTGCGGCTTATAAACACCGGGGAGCTGTTTTTT.

This clone was picked up a small number of times. The rearrangement joins TRBV10-3 to TRBJ1-2, with D tentatively TRBD1 (5 bases). From germline, CDR1 is ENHRY and CDR2 SYGVKD. This CDR3 spans 12 amino acids. V was cut by 7 bases and J by 3 bases, with 9 bases left in between. CDR3 sequence: CAIMTEHYGYTF. CDR3 in DNA: TGTGCCATCATGACAGAACACTATGGCTACACCTTC.

The chain is built from TRBV5-6 and TRBJ2-2; 14 bases fit TRBD2. This CDR3 contains 18 residues. Germline CDR1 reads SGHDT; CDR2 reads YYEEEE. Trimming cost V 4 bases and J 7 bases; bases outside gene matches: 12. For the CDR3, the DNA is TGTGCCAGCAGCCTAGATCGGGGACTAGCGGGAGCGGTCGGGGAGCTGTTTTTT. As protein: CASSLDRGLAGAVGELFF.

V gene TRBV2 combines with J gene TRBJ1-1; D not resolved. Trimming cost V 4 bases and J 6 bases, with 15 bases left between them. From germline, CDR1 is SNHLY and CDR2 FYNNEI. The CDR3 has 14 residues. CDR3 loop: CASSANPPRSEAFF. The DNA of the CDR3 is TGTGCCAGCAGTGCGAACCCGCCGAGGTCTGAAGCTTTCTTT.

The V call is TRBV4-1, the J call TRBJ2-2; a weak D match, TRBD1 (5 bases). V dropped 4 bases and J dropped 1 base, with 7 bases sitting between them. From germline, CDR1 is MGHRA and CDR2 YSYEKL. The CDR3 runs 14 residues. CDR3 region: CASSRTQNTGELFF. The CDR3 region has the DNA TGCGCCAGCAGCCGGACACAGAACACCGGGGAGCTGTTTTTT.

The chain is built from TRBV7-8 and TRBJ2-7; TRBD1 is a possible D gene (5 bases). The CDR3 runs 15 residues. Germline V lookup: CDR1 SGHVS, CDR2 FQNEAQ. Trimming cost V 1 base and J 2 bases, with 12 bases left between them. The CDR3 bases are TGTGCCAGCAGCTTAGTTTGGACACCGCCCTACGAGCAGTACTTC. Translation: CASSLVWTPPYEQYF.

The V gene is TRBV11-2, the J gene TRBJ1-2, with D possibly TRBD1 on 6 matching bases. V lost 1 base, J lost 4 bases, and 10 bases lay in between. The CDR3 is made up of 14 amino acids. Germline V gene sequence: CDR1 SGHAT, CDR2 FQNNGV. The CDR3 DNA reads TGTGCCAGCAGCTTAGTGAGGGACACCTATGGCTACACCTTC. Protein product: CASSLVRDTYGYTF. The full variable domain, rest sourced from reference TRBV11-2 and TRBJ1-2, is EAGVAQSPRYKIIEKRQSVAFWCNPISGHATLYWYQQILGQGPKLLIQFQNNGVVDDSQLPKDRFSAERLKGVDSTLKIQPAKLEDSAVYLCASSLVRDTYGYTFGSGTRLTVV.

The chain combines TRBV11-2 with TRBJ2-1; D is possibly TRBD1 (5 bases). CDR1 and CDR2 (germline): SGHAT, FQNNGV. This CDR3 region has 16 residues. V gave up 5 bases and J gave up 8 bases, with 22 bases separating them. In nucleotides, the CDR3 is TGTGCCAGCAGCCCAGACAGTTGGGATTTTTTAGATGAGCAGTTCTTC. Translating gives CASSPDSWDFLDEQFF.

This chain links TRBV27 with TRBJ2-1, with 9 bases matching TRBD1. Germline trimming cut 3 bases from V and 4 bases from J; bases unmatched to any gene: 10. This CDR3 comprises 17 residues. Germline V CDR1 and CDR2: MNHEY, SMNVEV (reference sequence). The CDR3 bases are TGTGCCAGCAGTTTCCTAGGGCGACAGGGGGTATACAATGAGCAGTTCTTC. Residues: CASSFLGRQGVYNEQFF.

This chain links TRBV4-1 with TRBJ2-7; 11 bases fit TRBD1. V dropped 1 base and J dropped 7; count of bases not matched to a gene: 12. This CDR3 region has 17 residues. Per the germline V gene, CDR1 is MGHRA and CDR2 is YSYEKL. CDR3 residues: CASSQGGGTGGSREQYF. CDR3 sequence (DNA): TGCGCCAGCAGCCAAGGCGGAGGGACAGGGGGTTCGAGGGAGCAGTACTTC.

The chain is built from TRBV6-5 and TRBJ2-7; 7 nucleotides match TRBD2. The CDR3 consists of 16 residues. Trimming removed 2 bases from V and 1 base from J; junction bases left unmatched: 8. CDR1 MNHEY and CDR2 SVGAGI come from the germline V gene. CDR3 residues: CASSYAIAGPSYEQYF. DNA for the CDR3: TGTGCCAGCAGTTACGCGATAGCGGGCCCATCCTACGAGCAGTACTTC.

V usage is TRBV19 and J usage is TRBJ2-7; D is undetermined. Deletions cut 3 bases from V and 2 bases from J, with 11 bases between. CDR3 size: 14 residues. Germline lookup yields CDR1 LNHDA and CDR2 SQIVND (reference sequence). CDR3 protein: CASSIGYPTYEQYF. The CDR3 DNA follows: TGTGCCAGTAGTATTGGCTATCCGACCTACGAGCAGTACTTC.

The chain uses TRBV19 and TRBJ1-1; the D gene is possibly TRBD1 (5 bases). V lost 4 bases and J lost 2, with 14 bases in between. The CDR3 sequence is 15 residues long. CDR1 and CDR2 from the germline V gene are LNHDA and SQIVND (reference sequence). CDR3 sequence (DNA): TGTGCCAGTAGTACGACCGGGACTCCAAACACTGAAGCTTTCTTT. It encodes CASSTTGTPNTEAFF.

The chain is built from TRBV29-1 and TRBJ2-7; 7 bases align to TRBD2. The germline CDR1 and CDR2 sequences are SQVTM and ANQGSEA. Germline trimming cut 5 bases from V and 3 bases from J; bases unmatched to any gene: 7. The CDR3 runs to 13 residues. Here the CDR3 reads CSVQAGGDYEQYF. The CDR3 DNA follows: TGCAGCGTTCAGGCTGGGGGGGACTACGAGCAGTACTTC.

The chain combines TRBV19 with TRBJ2-7; the D is unclear. This CDR3 is built from 13 residues. The ends were cut back, 1 base at V and 3 bases at J, with 7 bases in the middle. CDR1 LNHDA and CDR2 SQIVND come from the germline V gene (reference sequence). DNA for the CDR3: TGTGCCAGTAGTATAGGTCCCGACTACGAGCAGTACTTC. It is translated as CASSIGPDYEQYF.

The V call is TRBV11-2, the J call TRBJ2-2; 12 bases are shared with TRBD2. Trimming cost V 3 bases and J 10 bases; bases outside gene matches: 6. Germline V gives CDR1 SGHAT, CDR2 FQNNGV. The CDR3 is 15 residues long. The DNA of the CDR3 is TGTGCCAGCAGCTTGCTAGCGGGAGGGCCGGAGGAGCTGTTTTTT. Its translation: CASSLLAGGPEELFF.

The chain couples TRBV5-6 to TRBJ2-7; D may correspond to TRBD1 or TRBD2 (5 bases each). The V and J ends lost 1 base and 3 bases respectively, with 17 bases between them. The CDR3 spans 16 residues. The germline gives CDR1 SGHDT, CDR2 YYEEEE. The CDR3 DNA sequence: TGTGCCAGCAGCTTGAGTGGCGGGCCAGGGTACTACGAGCAGTACTTC. Protein sequence: CASSLSGGPGYYEQYF.

The chain uses TRBV27 and TRBJ2-3; possibly TRBD2 for D (5 bases). This CDR3 contains 14 residues. Germline loops: CDR1 MNHEY, CDR2 SMNVEV (reference sequence). Between the trimmed V and J ends, which lost 3 bases and 4 bases, there was a span of 11 bases. For the CDR3, the DNA is TGTGCCAGCAGTTTCGGAGACGGGGCAGATACGCAGTATTTT. Residues: CASSFGDGADTQYF.

The chain carries TRBV5-6 and TRBJ1-5; 9 bases are a match to TRBD1. The CDR3 sequence is 14 residues long. The V and J ends lost 3 bases and 2 bases, in that order; junction bases with no gene match: 0. The germline V gene encodes CDR1 SGHDT and CDR2 YYEEEE. The CDR3 DNA sequence: TGTGCCAGCAGCTGGACAGGGGGCAATCAGCCCCAGCATTTT. It translates to CASSWTGGNQPQHF.

The J gene is TRBJ2-1, the V gene TRBV10-3; 10 nucleotides line up with TRBD1. The CDR3 is 17 amino acids. Germline trimming cut 2 bases from V and 4 bases from J; bases unmatched to any gene: 8. In germline, CDR1 is ENHRY, CDR2 SYGVKD. The CDR3 region is CAISEPYGTGEYNEQFF. The CDR3 DNA sequence: TGTGCCATCAGTGAGCCGTATGGGACAGGGGAATACAATGAGCAGTTCTTC.

The chain links TRBV14 to TRBJ2-7, with TRBD1 matching 10 bases. This CDR3 region has 14 residues. J was trimmed by 4 bases and V by 5 bases; bases with no gene match: 5. The germline V gene has CDR1 SGHDN and CDR2 FVKESK. Written as DNA, the CDR3 is TGTGCCAGCAGCGTTGGGACAGGGGAATACGAGCAGTACTTC. Protein sequence: CASSVGTGEYEQYF.